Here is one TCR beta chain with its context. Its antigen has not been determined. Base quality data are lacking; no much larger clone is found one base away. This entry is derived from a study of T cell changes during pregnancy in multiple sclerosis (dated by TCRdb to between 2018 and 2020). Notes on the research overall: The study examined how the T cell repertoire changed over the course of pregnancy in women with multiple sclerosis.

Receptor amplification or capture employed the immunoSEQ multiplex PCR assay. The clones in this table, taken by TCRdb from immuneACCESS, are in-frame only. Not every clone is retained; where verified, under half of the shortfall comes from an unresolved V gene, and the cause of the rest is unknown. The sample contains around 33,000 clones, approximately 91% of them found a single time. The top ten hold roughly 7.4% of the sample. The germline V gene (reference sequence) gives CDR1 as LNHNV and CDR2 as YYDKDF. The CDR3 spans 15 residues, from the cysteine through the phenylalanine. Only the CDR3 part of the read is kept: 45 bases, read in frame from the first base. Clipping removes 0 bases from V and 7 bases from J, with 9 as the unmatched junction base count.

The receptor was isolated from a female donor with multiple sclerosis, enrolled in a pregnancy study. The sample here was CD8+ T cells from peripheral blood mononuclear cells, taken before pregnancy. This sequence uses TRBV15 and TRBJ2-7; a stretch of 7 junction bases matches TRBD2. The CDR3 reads CATSRDAGATREQYF. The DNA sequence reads TGTGCCACCAGCAGAGACGCGGGAGCTACTAGGGAGCAGTACTTC.